Shown below are 12 T cell receptor beta chains from a single sample sequenced in a study of T cell responses to AZD1222 COVID-19 vaccine. The protocol was immunoSEQ multiplex PCR, while the TCRdb copy is restricted to in-frame clones and leaves out a portion. In the table there are roughly 98,000 clones, around nine tenths of which are singletons. Source: peripheral blood, taken on day 0 of AZD1222 vaccination. All receptors come from an adult in good health.

This CDR3 is CASRRDSYGYTF. CDR3 sequence (DNA): TGTGCCAGCAGGAGGGACAGCTATGGCTACACCTTC. The J gene is TRBJ1-2, the V gene TRBV25-1; 7 bases match TRBD1. CDR3 size: 12 residues. J was trimmed by 4 bases and V by 6 bases; bases with no gene match: 2. CDR1 is MGHDK, CDR2 SYGVNS, per germline.

The chain employs TRBV7-8 and TRBJ1-3; D unresolved. Trimming left V 1 base short and J 0 bases short, with 10 bases between. This CDR3 is 16 amino acids long. Germline CDR1 reads SGHVS; CDR2 reads FQNEAQ. Here the CDR3 reads CASSLERSLSGNTIYF. In DNA form, the CDR3 reads TGTGCCAGCAGCTTAGAGCGGAGCCTCTCTGGAAACACCATATATTTT. The full variable domain, completed using reference TRBV7-8 and TRBJ1-3, is GAGVSQSPRYKVAKRGQDVALRCDPISGHVSLFWYQQALGQGPEFLTYFQNEAQLDKSGLPSDRFFAERPEGSVSTLKIQRTQQEDSAVYLCASSLERSLSGNTIYFGEGSWLTVV.

The chain joins TRBV18 to TRBJ2-2; D unresolved. The CDR3 is made up of 15 amino acids. Germline V lookup: CDR1 KGHSH, CDR2 LQKENI. V was cut by 5 bases and J by 0 bases, with 10 bases left in between. The DNA for the CDR3 is TGTGCCAGCTCAAATCGTAACCCGAACACCGGGGAGCTGTTTTTT. This translates into CASSNRNPNTGELFF.

This chain joins TRBV6-5 and TRBJ1-5; TRBD1 might be the D (5 bases). Germline assignment: CDR1 MNHEY and CDR2 SVGAGI. This CDR3 contains 12 residues. V lost 8 bases and J 5 bases, leaving 10 bases between the germline ends. The CDR3: CASGAGHQPQHF. The CDR3 DNA sequence: TGTGCCAGCGGGGCAGGGCATCAGCCCCAGCATTTT.

The chain is built from TRBV9 and TRBJ1-1; D is ambiguous. Germline assignment: CDR1 SGDLS and CDR2 YYNGEE. The V end was cut by 7 bases, the J end by 2 bases, with 12 bases between. This CDR3 region has 13 residues. The CDR3 nucleotides are TGTGCCAGCGGGTACAGACATAACACTGAAGCTTTCTTT. Its translation is CASGYRHNTEAFF.

The CDR3 region has the DNA TGCGCCAGCAGCCAATCCAGATCCGGGAGCAATCAGCCCCAGCATTTT. The encoded protein is CASSQSRSGSNQPQHF. The chain joins TRBV4-1 to TRBJ1-5; D gene ambiguous. This CDR3 spans 16 amino acids. Germline values: CDR1 MGHRA, CDR2 YSYEKL. Trimming stripped 2 bases from V and 1 base from J, with 12 bases between.

J is TRBJ2-7 and V is TRBV5-1, with TRBD2 matching 10 bases. Losses at the gene ends were 0 bases for V and 2 bases for J; bases not matched to a gene: 5. CDR1 is SGHRS and CDR2 is YFSETQ in the germline V gene. The CDR3 has 16 amino acids. The CDR3 nucleotides are TGCGCCAGCAGCTTGGGGCTAGCGGGGGCCACCTACGAGCAGTACTTC. Residues: CASSLGLAGATYEQYF.

The chain links TRBV27 to TRBJ1-5; TRBD1 matches at 11 bases. This CDR3 contains 15 residues. Germline lookup yields CDR1 MNHEY and CDR2 SMNVEV (reference sequence). The trim removed 6 bases at V and 7 bases at J, leaving 8 bases unmatched. CDR3 nucleotides: TGTGCCAGCAGCACCGGGACAGGGGGAAGGCAGCCCCAGCATTTT. This translates into CASSTGTGGRQPQHF.

The genes are TRBV2 and TRBJ1-6, with 8 bases identical to TRBD1. After removal of 3 bases from V and 15 bases from J, the junction contained 10 bases not matched to a gene. Germline V CDR1 and CDR2: SNHLY, FYNNEI. CDR3 length: 14 amino acids. CDR3 nucleotide sequence: TGTGCCAGCAGTGAGCGACAGGGGATATTCTTCCTCCACTTT. As protein: CASSERQGIFFLHF.

This clone has only one observation. The J gene is TRBJ1-2, the V gene TRBV7-9; D is unresolved. The length of the CDR3 is 13 residues. Per the germline V gene, CDR1 is SEHNR and CDR2 is FQNEAQ (reference sequence). V was shortened by 5 bases and J by 0 bases, with 7 bases between the two germline ends. The CDR3 protein is CASSATPNYGYTF. Here the CDR3 DNA reads TGTGCCAGCAGCGCTACACCTAACTATGGCTACACCTTC.

This rearrangement joins TRBV5-4 to TRBJ2-7, with TRBD1 as a possible D gene (6 bases). The CDR3 contains 15 residues. The V end was cut by 3 bases, the J end by 2 bases, with 15 bases between. CDR1 is SGHNT and CDR2 is YYREEE in the germline V gene (reference sequence). Here the CDR3 reads CASSSPGTTAYEQYF. In DNA form, the CDR3 reads TGTGCCAGCAGCTCGCCAGGGACAACAGCCTACGAGCAGTACTTC.

This clone appeared a single time. The chain employs TRBV10-3 and TRBJ2-7; D perhaps matches TRBD2 (5 bases). V gave up 3 bases and J gave up 6 bases, with 9 bases separating them. The CDR3 length is 12 residues. Germline-derived CDR1 and CDR2 are ENHRY and SYGVKD. In nucleotides, the CDR3 is TGTGCCATCAGTGAAGGCGCGGGCGAGCAGTACTTC. Protein product: CAISEGAGEQYF.